This T cell receptor beta chain was recorded in a study of T and B cells in COVID-19 patients. About the study: Active-infection patients were older, median roughly 70 years, than recovered patients, median around 34 years. Critical illness requiring mechanical ventilation or extracorporeal membrane oxygenation affected about 60% of the 20 active-infection patients. The study's findings and limits: Of 2,331 TCR clusters found only in the recovered cohort, more than 30 had low generation probability. Patients with COVID-19 reportedly showed strongly skewed T cell receptor beta variable and joining gene usage.

BIOMED2 TRB-A/B primer pools were used in multiplex TRB PCR. TCRdb analysed the multiplex PCR reads with MiXCR anew, one entry per CDR3 protein. The sample lists 5,500 to 8,500 distinct CDR3 sequences; 20% to 25% were seen once. The CDR3 is 16 amino acids. Germline-derived CDR1 and CDR2 are SGHDT and YYEEEE. Trimming removed 6 bases from V and 1 base from J, with 19 bases in between. Blood genomic DNA input for TRB amplification was about 240-550 ng. This clonotype was seen many times. No antigen is known for it. The chain carries TRBV5-6 and TRBJ1-2, with D unresolved. Sequencing used blood. This TCR came from a human donor who had recovered from COVID-19. The CDR3 loop reads CASNLGGRGRNYGYTF. The CDR3 coding sequence is TGTGCCAGCAACCTGGGCGGGCGGGGTCGTAACTATGGCTACACCTTC.